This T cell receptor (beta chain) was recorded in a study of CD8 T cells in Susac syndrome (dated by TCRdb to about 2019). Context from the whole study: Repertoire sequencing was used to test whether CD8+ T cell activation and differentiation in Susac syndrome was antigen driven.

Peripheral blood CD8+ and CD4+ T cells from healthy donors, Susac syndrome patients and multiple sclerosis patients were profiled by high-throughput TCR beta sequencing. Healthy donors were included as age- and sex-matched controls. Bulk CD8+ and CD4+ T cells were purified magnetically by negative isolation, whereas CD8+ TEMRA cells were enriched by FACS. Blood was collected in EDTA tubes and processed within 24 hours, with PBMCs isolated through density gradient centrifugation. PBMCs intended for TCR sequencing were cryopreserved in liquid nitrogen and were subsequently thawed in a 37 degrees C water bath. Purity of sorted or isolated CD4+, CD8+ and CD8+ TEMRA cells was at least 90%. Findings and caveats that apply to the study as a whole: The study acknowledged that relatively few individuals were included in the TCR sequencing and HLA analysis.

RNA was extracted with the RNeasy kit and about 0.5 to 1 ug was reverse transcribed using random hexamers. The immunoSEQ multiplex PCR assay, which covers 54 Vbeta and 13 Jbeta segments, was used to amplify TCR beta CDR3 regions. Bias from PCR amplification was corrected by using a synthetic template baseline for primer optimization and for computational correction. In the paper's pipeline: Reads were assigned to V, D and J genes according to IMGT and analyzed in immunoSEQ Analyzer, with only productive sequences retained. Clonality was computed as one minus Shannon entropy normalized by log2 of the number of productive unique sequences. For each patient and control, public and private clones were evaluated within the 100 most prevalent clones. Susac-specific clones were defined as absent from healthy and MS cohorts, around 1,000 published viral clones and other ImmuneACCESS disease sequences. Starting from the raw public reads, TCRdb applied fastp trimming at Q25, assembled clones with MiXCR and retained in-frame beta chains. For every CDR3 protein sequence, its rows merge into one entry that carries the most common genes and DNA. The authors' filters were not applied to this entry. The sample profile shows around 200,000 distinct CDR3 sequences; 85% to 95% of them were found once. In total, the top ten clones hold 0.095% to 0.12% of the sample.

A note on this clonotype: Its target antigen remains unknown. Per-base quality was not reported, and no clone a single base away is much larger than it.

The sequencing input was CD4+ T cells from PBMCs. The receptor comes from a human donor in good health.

CDR3 reads: CASSLEQGWDTEAFF. The sequenced DNA is TGTGCCAGCAGCTTGGAACAGGGCTGGGACACTGAAGCTTTCTTT. The chain employs TRBV14 and TRBJ1-1, with TRBD1 perhaps the D gene, on 6 matching bases. The V end loses 5 bases and the J end loses 3 bases, and a stretch of 16 bases separates them. The germline V gene provides CDR1 SGHDN and CDR2 FVKESK. The CDR3 spans 15 residues, from the cysteine through the phenylalanine. Of all the DNA, just the CDR3 is kept, 45 bases in frame from base 1. This CDR3, with the reference TRBV14 and TRBJ1-1 proteins standing in past its ends, gives the full variable domain EAGVTQFPSHSVIEKGQTVTLRCDPISGHDNLYWYRRVMGKEIKFLLHFVKESKQDESGMPNNRFLAERTGGTYSTLKVQPAELEDSGVYFCASSLEQGWDTEAFFGQGTRLTVV.